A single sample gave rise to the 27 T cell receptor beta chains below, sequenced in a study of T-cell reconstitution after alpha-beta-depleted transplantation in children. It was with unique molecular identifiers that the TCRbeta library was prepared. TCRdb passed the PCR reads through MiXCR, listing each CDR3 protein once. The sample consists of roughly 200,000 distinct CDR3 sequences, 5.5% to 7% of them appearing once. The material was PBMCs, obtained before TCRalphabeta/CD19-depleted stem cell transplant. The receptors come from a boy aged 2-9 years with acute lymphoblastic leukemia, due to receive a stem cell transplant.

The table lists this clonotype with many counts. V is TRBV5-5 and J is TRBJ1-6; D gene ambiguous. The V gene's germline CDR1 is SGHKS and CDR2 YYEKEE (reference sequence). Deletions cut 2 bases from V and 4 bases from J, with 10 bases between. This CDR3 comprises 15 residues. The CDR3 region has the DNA TGTGCCAGCAGCTTATTTTGGGGATATAATTCACCCCTCCACTTT. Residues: CASSLFWGYNSPLHF.

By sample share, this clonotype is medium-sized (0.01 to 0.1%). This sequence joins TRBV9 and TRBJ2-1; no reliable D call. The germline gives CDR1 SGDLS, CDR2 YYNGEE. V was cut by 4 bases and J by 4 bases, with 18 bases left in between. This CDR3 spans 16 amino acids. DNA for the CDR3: TGTGCCAGCAGCCTCCGACATCGGTTTGGGTACAATGAGCAGTTCTTC. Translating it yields CASSLRHRFGYNEQFF. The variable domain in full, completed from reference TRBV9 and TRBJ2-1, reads DSGVTQTPKHLITATGQRVTLRCSPRSGDLSVYWYQQSLDQGLQFLIQYYNGEERAKGNILERFSAQQFPDLHSELNLSSLELGDSALYFCASSLRHRFGYNEQFFGPGTRLTVL.

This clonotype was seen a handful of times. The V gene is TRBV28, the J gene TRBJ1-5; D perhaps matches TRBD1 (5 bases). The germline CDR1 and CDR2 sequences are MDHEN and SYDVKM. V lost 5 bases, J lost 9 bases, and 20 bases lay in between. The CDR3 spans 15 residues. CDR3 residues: CASSAYGGGVLPQHF. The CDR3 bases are TGTGCCAGCAGTGCCTACGGTGGGGGGGTTTTGCCCCAGCATTTT.

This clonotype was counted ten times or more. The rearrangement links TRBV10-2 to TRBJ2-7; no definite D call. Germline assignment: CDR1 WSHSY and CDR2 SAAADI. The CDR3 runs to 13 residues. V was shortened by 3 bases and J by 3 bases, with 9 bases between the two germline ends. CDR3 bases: TGCGCCAGCAGTGACCAGCAGCTCTACGAGCAGTACTTC. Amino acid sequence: CASSDQQLYEQYF.

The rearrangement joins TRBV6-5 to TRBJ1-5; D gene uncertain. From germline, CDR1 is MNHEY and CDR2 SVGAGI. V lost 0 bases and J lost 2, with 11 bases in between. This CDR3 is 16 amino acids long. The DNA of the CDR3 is TGTGCCAGCAGTTACTCGAGCCCTGCGGGCAATCAGCCCCAGCATTTT. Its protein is CASSYSSPAGNQPQHF.

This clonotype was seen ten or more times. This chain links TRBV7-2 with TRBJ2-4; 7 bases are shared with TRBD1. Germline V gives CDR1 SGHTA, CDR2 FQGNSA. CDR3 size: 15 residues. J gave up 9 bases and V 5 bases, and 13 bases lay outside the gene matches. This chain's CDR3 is CASSGARDRVSIQYF. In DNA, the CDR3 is TGTGCCAGCAGCGGGGCACGTGACAGGGTGAGCATTCAGTACTTC.

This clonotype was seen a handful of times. CDR3 coding DNA: TGTGCCAGCAGCCCTAACATGGGGGATACTTGGCAGTATTTT. It codes for CASSPNMGDTWQYF. The rearrangement links TRBV5-5 to TRBJ2-3, with D possibly being TRBD1 or TRBD2 (5 bases each). This CDR3 region has 14 residues. CDR1 is SGHKS and CDR2 is YYEKEE in the germline V gene (reference sequence). With 4 bases removed from V and 11 bases from J, the gap between germline ends came to 20 bases.

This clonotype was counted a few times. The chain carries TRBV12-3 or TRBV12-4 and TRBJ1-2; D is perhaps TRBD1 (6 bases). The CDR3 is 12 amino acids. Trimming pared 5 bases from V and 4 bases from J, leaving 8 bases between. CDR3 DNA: TGTGCCAGCAGTGAGGGGGTCTATGGCTACACCTTC. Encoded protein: CASSEGVYGYTF.

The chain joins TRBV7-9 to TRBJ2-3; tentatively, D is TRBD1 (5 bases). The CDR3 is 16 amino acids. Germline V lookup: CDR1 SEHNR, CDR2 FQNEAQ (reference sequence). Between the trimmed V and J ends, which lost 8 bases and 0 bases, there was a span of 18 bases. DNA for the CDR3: TGTGCCAGCTTAGCTCTGGGGCAGAAGAGCACAGATACGCAGTATTTT. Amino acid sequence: CASLALGQKSTDTQYF.

CDR3 loop: CASSSLGGGSYNEQFF. For the CDR3, the DNA is TGCGCCAGCAGCTCCCTGGGGGGGGGCTCCTACAATGAGCAGTTCTTC. This sequence joins TRBV5-1 and TRBJ2-1, with TRBD2 matching 7 bases. In germline, CDR1 is SGHRS, CDR2 YFSETQ. V dropped 3 bases and J dropped 0; count of bases not matched to a gene: 6. The CDR3 is 16 amino acids.

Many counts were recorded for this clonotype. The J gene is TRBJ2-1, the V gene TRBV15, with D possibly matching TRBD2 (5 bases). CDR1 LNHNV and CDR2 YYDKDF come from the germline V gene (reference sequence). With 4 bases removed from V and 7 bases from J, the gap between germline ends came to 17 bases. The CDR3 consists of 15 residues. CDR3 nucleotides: TGTGCCACCAGCATCTCGAGGAGGTTTGGAAATGAGCAGTTCTTC. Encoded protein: CATSISRRFGNEQFF.

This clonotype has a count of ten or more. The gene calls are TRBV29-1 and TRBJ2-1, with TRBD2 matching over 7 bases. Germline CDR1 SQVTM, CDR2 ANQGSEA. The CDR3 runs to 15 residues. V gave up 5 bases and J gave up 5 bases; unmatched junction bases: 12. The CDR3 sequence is CSVNAGGTGNNEQFF. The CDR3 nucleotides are TGCAGCGTTAATGCCGGGGGGACGGGGAACAATGAGCAGTTCTTC.

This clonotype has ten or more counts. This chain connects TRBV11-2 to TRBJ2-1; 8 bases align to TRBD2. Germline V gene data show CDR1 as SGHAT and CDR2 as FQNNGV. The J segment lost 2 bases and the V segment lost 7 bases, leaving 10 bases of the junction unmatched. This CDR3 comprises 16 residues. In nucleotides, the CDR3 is TGTGCCAGCACCGGAGTCGGGGGGGGCACCTACAATGAGCAGTTCTTC. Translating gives CASTGVGGGTYNEQFF.

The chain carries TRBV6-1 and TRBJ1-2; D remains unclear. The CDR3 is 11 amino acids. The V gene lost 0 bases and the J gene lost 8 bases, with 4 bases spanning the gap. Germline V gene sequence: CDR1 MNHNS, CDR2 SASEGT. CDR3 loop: CASSEAGGYTF. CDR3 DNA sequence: TGTGCCAGCAGTGAAGCGGGGGGCTACACCTTC.

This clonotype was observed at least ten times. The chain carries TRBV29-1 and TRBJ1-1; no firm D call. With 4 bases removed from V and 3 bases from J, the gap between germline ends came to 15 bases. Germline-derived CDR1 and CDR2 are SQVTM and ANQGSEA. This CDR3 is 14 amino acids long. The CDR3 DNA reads TGCAGCGTTGCGCGGACGGCCGGGGACACTGAAGCTTTCTTT. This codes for CSVARTAGDTEAFF.

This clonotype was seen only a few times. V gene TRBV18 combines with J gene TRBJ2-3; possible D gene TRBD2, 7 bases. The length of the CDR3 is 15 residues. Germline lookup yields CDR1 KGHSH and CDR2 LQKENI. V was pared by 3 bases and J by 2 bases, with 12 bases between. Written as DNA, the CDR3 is TGTGCCAGCTCACCGACCGGGGGGCCCACAGATACGCAGTATTTT. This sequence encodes CASSPTGGPTDTQYF.

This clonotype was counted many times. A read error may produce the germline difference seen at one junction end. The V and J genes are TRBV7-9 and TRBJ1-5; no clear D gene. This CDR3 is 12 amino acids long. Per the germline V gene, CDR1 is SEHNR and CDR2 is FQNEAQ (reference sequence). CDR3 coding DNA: TGTGCCAGCAGTTTCCAGGATCAGGCCCAGCATTTT. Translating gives CASSFQDQAQHF.

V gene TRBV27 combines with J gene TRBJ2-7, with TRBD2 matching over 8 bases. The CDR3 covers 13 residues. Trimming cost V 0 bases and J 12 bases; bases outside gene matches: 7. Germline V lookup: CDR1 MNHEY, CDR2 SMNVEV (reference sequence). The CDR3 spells CASSLSVGRARYF. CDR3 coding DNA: TGTGCCAGCAGTTTATCCGTCGGGAGGGCCCGGTACTTC.

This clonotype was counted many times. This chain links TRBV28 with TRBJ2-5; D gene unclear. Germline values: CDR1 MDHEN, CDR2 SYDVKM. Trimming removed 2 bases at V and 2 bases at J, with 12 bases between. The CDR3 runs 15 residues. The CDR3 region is CASSLDRGTQETQYF. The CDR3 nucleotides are TGTGCCAGCAGTTTAGATCGAGGAACACAAGAGACCCAGTACTTC.

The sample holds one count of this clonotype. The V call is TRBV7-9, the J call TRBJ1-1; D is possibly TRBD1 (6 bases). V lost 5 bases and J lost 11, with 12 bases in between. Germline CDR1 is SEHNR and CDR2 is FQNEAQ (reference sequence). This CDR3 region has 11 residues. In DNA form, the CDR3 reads TGTGCCAGCAGCAAAGGGGGGGGGGCTTTCTTT. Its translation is CASSKGGGAFF.

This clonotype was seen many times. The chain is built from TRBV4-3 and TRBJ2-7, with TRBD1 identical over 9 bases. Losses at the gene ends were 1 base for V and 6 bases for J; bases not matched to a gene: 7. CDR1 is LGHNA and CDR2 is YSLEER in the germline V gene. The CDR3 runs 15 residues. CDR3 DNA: TGCGCCAGCAGCCAAGCAATGGACAGGGGAAGCGAGCAGTACTTC. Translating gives CASSQAMDRGSEQYF.

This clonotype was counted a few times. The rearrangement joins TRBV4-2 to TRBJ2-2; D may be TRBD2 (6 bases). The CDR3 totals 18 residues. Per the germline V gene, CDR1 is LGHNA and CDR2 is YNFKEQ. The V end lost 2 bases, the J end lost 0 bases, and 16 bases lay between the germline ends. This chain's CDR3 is CASSQPIIGTSNTGELFF. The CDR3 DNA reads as TGTGCCAGCAGCCAACCCATCATCGGGACTTCGAACACCGGGGAGCTGTTTTTT.

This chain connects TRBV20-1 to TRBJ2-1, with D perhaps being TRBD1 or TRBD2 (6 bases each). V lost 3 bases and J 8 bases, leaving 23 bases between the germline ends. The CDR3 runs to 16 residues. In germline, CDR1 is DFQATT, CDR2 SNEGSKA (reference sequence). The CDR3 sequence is CSASVPRGHPPHEQFF. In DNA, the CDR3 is TGCAGTGCTAGCGTCCCGCGGGGACACCCCCCCCATGAGCAGTTCTTC.

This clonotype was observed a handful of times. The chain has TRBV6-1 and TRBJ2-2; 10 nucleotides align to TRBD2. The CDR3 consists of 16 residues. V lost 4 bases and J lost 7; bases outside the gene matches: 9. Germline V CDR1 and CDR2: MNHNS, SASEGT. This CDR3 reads CASSADPAGGLGELFF. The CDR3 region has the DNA TGTGCCAGCAGTGCCGATCCAGCGGGGGGGCTCGGGGAGCTGTTTTTT.

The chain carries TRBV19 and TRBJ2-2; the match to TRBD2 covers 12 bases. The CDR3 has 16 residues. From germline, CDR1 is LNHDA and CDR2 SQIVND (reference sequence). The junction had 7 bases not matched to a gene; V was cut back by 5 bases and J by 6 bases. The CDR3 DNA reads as TGTGCCAGTAGTTCACCGGGACTAGCGGGTCCCGGGGAGCTGTTTTTT. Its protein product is CASSSPGLAGPGELFF.

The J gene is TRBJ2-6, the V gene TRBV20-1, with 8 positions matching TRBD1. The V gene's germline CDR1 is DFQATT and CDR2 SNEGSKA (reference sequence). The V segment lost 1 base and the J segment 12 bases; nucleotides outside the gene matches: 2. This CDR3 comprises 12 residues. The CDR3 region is CSARAGQGVLTF. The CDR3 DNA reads TGCAGTGCTAGAGCCGGACAGGGCGTCCTGACTTTC.

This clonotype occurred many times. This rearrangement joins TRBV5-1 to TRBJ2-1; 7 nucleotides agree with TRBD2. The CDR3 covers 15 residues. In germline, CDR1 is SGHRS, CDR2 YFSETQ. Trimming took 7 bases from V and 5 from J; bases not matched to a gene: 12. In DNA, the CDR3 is TGCGCCAGCTATCCGACTAGCAGAGCAGACAATGAGCAGTTCTTC. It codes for CASYPTSRADNEQFF.